These 9 T cell receptor beta chains share one sample of origin, sequenced in a study of OX40 agonist ivuxolimab in advanced cancers. The library was produced with the immunoSEQ multiplex PCR assay. Held by TCRdb, this immuneACCESS table contains in-frame sequences only and omits some clones. Under half of the omission traces to an unresolved V gene where checked; the cause of the rest is unknown. Present in this sample are 90,000 to 120,000 clones, approximately 90% of which were seen just once. The ten largest clonotypes hold 1% to 1.5% of the sample. Here the sequenced sample was CD4+ or CD8+ T cells sorted from blood, taken in a trial of the OX40 agonist ivuxolimab. Receptor source: an adult with an advanced solid tumor such as melanoma, head and neck, liver or kidney cancer.

The chain employs TRBV10-3 and TRBJ2-2; 7 bases map to TRBD2. CDR1 is ENHRY, CDR2 SYGVKD, per germline. Trimming at V came to 5 bases and at J to 0 bases, leaving 3 bases not matched to a gene. CDR3 length equals 15 residues. The CDR3: CAISPGTTNTGELFF. The CDR3 DNA reads as TGTGCCATCAGTCCCGGGACTACGAACACCGGGGAGCTGTTTTTT.

V usage is TRBV9 and J usage is TRBJ2-5, with TRBD1 identical over 7 bases. V shed 3 bases and J 2 bases; nucleotides not matched to a gene: 13. CDR1 and CDR2 (germline): SGDLS, YYNGEE. The CDR3 consists of 17 residues. The chain's CDR3 is CASSAAGTVITQETQYF. The DNA for the CDR3 is TGTGCCAGCAGCGCGGCCGGGACAGTTATTACACAAGAGACCCAGTACTTC.

V and J are TRBV28 and TRBJ1-4; perhaps TRBD1 as D (5 bases). CDR3 length: 13 amino acids. V shed 6 bases and J shed 15 bases, with 20 bases lying between them. Germline V gene sequence: CDR1 MDHEN, CDR2 SYDVKM. The CDR3 nucleotides are TGTGCCAGCAGGGTACCGGGGAACCGGGGGGTGTTTTTT. As protein: CASRVPGNRGVFF. The entire variable domain, with the rest obtained from reference TRBV28 and TRBJ1-4, is as follows: DVKVTQSSRYLVKRTGEKVFLECVQDMDHENMFWYRQDPGLGLRLIYFSYDVKMKEKGDIPEGYSVSREKKERFSLILESASTNQTSMYLCASRVPGNRGVFFGSGTQLSVL.

This rearrangement joins TRBV7-9 to TRBJ2-3; TRBD2 matches 8 bases. V gave up 9 bases and J gave up 2 bases; unmatched junction bases: 4. CDR1 and CDR2 (germline): SEHNR, FQNEAQ (reference sequence). This CDR3 region has 13 residues. CDR3 sequence: CASCSGTTDTQYF. For the CDR3, the DNA is TGTGCCAGTTGTAGCGGGACCACAGATACGCAGTATTTT.

This chain connects TRBV2 to TRBJ1-1; the D is unclear. V dropped 3 bases and J dropped 1 base, with 6 bases sitting between them. CDR1 and CDR2 (germline): SNHLY, FYNNEI. There are 13 residues in the CDR3. DNA for the CDR3: TGTGCCAGCAGTGAGAATAGGAACACTGAAGCTTTCTTT. This translates into CASSENRNTEAFF.

The V and J genes are TRBV7-9 and TRBJ1-1; possible D gene TRBD1, 6 bases. This CDR3 spans 16 amino acids. Germline V CDR1 and CDR2: SEHNR, FQNEAQ (reference sequence). V dropped 6 bases and J dropped 1 base, with 18 bases sitting between them. This CDR3 is CASSFELGQRNTEAFF. In DNA, the CDR3 is TGTGCCAGCAGTTTTGAATTAGGACAGAGGAACACTGAAGCTTTCTTT.

This chain uses TRBV6-6 with TRBJ1-1, with D uncertain. The CDR3 loop spans 11 amino acids. Germline assignment: CDR1 MNHNY and CDR2 SVGAGI (reference sequence). Trimming shortened V by 9 bases and J by 0 bases, and 5 bases separated the two germline ends. The CDR3 loop reads CASSMNTEAFF. The CDR3 coding sequence is TGTGCCAGTTCGATGAACACTGAAGCTTTCTTT.

The V gene is TRBV9, the J gene TRBJ1-5, with D possibly TRBD1 on 6 matching bases. The V and J ends lost 0 bases and 2 bases respectively, with 9 bases between them. CDR1 is SGDLS, CDR2 YYNGEE, per germline. The CDR3 spans 15 residues. Written as DNA, the CDR3 is TGTGCCAGCAGCGTAGAAGAGGGGGGCAATCAGCCCCAGCATTTT. Its protein product is CASSVEEGGNQPQHF.

This rearrangement joins TRBV6-1 to TRBJ1-2; D is undetermined. CDR1 and CDR2 (germline): MNHNS, SASEGT. V was trimmed by 1 base and J by 8 bases, leaving 11 bases between them. The CDR3 has 13 residues. The CDR3 bases are TGTGCCAGCAGTGAAGGCGGGCTCAGAGGCTACACCTTC. This codes for CASSEGGLRGYTF.